The sequence of this T cell receptor beta chain was determined in a study of blood T cell repertoires in COVID-19. Study-wide context: Samples of COVID-19 (acute and convalescent) were obtained from the United States, Italy and Spain. T cells, B-cell-depleted T cells, or PBMCs supplied cDNA or gDNA.

As originally analysed: From reference gene primer amplification, estimates of nucleated cell counts were derived. Some clones are missing from TCRdb's copy, which holds only in-frame ones; the method was immunoSEQ multiplex PCR. The V and J calls and the clone size are those of that table, but D and trimming were determined from the DNA. The sample lists more than 65,000 clones; about 68% were seen once. The clonotype originates from a woman aged 70-85 years with acute or convalescent COVID-19. The source material was peripheral blood.

The CDR3 DNA reads as TGCGCCAGCAGCTCCCGGGATGAGCAGTTCTTC. This translates into CASSSRDEQFF. This sequence joins TRBV5-1 and TRBJ2-1; D is ambiguous. The CDR3 runs to 11 residues. Trimming removed 3 bases at V and 8 bases at J, with 6 bases between. Germline values: CDR1 SGHRS, CDR2 YFSETQ.